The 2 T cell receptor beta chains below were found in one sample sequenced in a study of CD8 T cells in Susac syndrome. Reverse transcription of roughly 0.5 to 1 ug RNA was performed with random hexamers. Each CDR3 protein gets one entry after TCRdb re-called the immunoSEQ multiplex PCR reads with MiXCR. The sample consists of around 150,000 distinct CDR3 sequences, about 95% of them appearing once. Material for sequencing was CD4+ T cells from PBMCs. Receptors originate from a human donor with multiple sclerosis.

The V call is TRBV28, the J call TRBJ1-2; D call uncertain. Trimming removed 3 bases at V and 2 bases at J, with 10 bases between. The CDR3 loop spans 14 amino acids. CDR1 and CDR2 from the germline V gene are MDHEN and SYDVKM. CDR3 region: CASSLNQVNYGYTF. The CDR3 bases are TGTGCCAGCAGTTTGAATCAGGTGAACTATGGCTACACCTTC.

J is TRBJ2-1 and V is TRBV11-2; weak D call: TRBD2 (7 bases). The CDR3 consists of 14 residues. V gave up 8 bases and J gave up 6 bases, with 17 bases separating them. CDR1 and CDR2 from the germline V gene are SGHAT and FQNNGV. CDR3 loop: CASSRGGVGNEQFF. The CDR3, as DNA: TGTGCCAGCTCCCGAGGGGGGGTCGGCAATGAGCAGTTCTTC.